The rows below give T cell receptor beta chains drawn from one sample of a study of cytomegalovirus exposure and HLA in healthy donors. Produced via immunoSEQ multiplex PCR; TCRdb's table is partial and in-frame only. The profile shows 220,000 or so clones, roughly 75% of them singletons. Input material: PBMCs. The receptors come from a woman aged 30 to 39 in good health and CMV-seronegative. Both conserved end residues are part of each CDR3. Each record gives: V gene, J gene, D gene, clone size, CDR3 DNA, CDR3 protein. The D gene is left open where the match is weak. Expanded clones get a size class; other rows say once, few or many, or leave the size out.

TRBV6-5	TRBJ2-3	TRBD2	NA	TGTGCCAGCAGTTACGCGGGGGGGCGTCAAGATACGCAGTATTTT	CASSYAGGRQDTQYF
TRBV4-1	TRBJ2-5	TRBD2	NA	TGCGCCAGCAGCCAAAGTGGCGGACTAGCGGGAGAAGAGACCCAGTACTTC	CASSQSGGLAGEETQYF
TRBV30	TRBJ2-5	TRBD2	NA	TGTGCCTGGGAAGCTAAGGGACACCCGGGACTAGCGGGAGGGCACAGAGGAGAGACCCAGTACTTC	CAWEAKGHPGLAGGHRGETQYF
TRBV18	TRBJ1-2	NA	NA	TGTGCCAGCTCACCAGGAGGAGGGGAGTATGGCTACACCTTC	CASSPGGGEYGYTF
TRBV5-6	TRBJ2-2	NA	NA	TGTGCCAGCAGCCTCGCCGGGGGGCCGAGCACCGGGGAGCTGTTTTTT	CASSLAGGPSTGELFF
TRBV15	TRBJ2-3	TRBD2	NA	TGTGCCACCAGCAGAGCAGCGGGGGGCACAGATACGCAGTATTTT	CATSRAAGGTDTQYF
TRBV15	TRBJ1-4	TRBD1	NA	TGTGCCACCAGCAGAACGACAGGGGCAACTAATGAAAAACTGTTTTTT	CATSRTTGATNEKLFF
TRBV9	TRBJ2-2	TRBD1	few	TGTGCCAGCAGCGGACAGGGGGCGCGGGGCACCGGGGAGCTGTTTTTT	CASSGQGARGTGELFF
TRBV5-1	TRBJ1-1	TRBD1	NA	TGCGCCAGCAGCTTAAGTGCAGGGACAGGGAGTATGAACACTGAAGCTTTCTTT	CASSLSAGTGSMNTEAFF
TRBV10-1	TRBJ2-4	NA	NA	TGCGCCAGCAGTGAGTCTGGCATAGCCAAAAACATTCAGTACTTC	CASSESGIAKNIQYF
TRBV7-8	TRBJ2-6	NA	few	TGTGCCAGCAGCTTGGCAGGGGCCAACGTCCTGACTTTC	CASSLAGANVLTF
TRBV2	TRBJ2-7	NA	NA	TGTGCCAGCAGGGAAAATTTGGGAGCCGCGGAGCAGTACTTC	CASRENLGAAEQYF
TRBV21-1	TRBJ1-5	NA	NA	TGTGCCAGCAGCAATCAGGGACATAGCAATCAGCCCCAGCATTTT	CASSNQGHSNQPQHF
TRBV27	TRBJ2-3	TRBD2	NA	TGTGCCAGCACCAAACTTAGCGGGTCACTTCGAGTAACGCAGTATTTT	CASTKLSGSLRVTQYF
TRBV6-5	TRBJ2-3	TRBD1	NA	TGTGCCAGCAGACCGGGACAGGGGATTAGGACGCAGTATTTT	CASRPGQGIRTQYF
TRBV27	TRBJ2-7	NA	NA	TGTGCCAGCAGTTTATCCCCCTTCTCCCCCTCCTACGAGCAGTACTTC	CASSLSPFSPSYEQYF
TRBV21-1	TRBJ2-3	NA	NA	TGTGCCAGCAGCCCTATAAGAGAAGGACAGCAGACAGATACGCAGTATTTT	CASSPIREGQQTDTQYF
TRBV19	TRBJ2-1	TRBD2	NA	TGTGCCAGTAGGATTACTAGCGGGGGTAACAATGAGCAGTTCTTC	CASRITSGGNNEQFF
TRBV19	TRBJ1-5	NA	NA	TGTGCCAGTAGTTTTGGCCGCTTCAATCAGCCCCAGCATTTT	CASSFGRFNQPQHF
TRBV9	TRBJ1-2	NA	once	TGTGCCAGCAGCCCGGACGGGGGTTTCTATGGCTACACCTTC	CASSPDGGFYGYTF
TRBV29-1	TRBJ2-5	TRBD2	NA	TGCAGCGTGGGAGGACTAGCGGGAGCGGAGGAGACCCAGTACTTC	CSVGGLAGAEETQYF
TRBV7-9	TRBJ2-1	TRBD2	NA	TGTGCCAGCAGCTTAAGGCTAGCGGGAGAACGAAATGAGCAGTTCTTC	CASSLRLAGERNEQFF
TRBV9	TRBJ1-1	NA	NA	TGTGCCAGCAGCTTCCTACAGGGAATCGGGAACACTGAAGCTTTCTTT	CASSFLQGIGNTEAFF
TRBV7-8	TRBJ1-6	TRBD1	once	TGTGCCAGCCCCCCCGCCATACAGGGGGCAGCTAATTCACCCCTCCACTTT	CASPPAIQGAANSPLHF
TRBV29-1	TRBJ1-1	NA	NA	TGCAGCGTTGAAGGCAGGGAGGGGGGAAACACTGAAGCTTTCTTT	CSVEGREGGNTEAFF
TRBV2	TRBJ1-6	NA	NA	TGTGCCAGCGGAGTCCTAAATTCACCCCTCCACTTT	CASGVLNSPLHF
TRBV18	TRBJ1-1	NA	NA	TGTGCCAGCTCACCAATTAGTGGGACTGTTGGGGGTGAAGCTTTCTTT	CASSPISGTVGGEAFF
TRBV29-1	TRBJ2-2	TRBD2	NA	TGCAGCGTGGGGACGCGGCACCTAGCGGGAAGAAACACCGGGGAGCTGTTTTTT	CSVGTRHLAGRNTGELFF
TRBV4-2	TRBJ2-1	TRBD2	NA	TGTGCCAGCAGCCAAGATCCGCGGGGGGCCTTGAATGAGCAGTTCTTC	CASSQDPRGALNEQFF
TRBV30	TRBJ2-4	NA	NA	TGTGCCTGGAGTAGGACAGTGGTCAAAAACATTCAGTACTTC	CAWSRTVVKNIQYF